This T cell receptor beta chain was identified in a study of T-cell memory formation after mild COVID-19. General study findings and limits: Mainly in CM and EM were contracting CD4+ clones; CD8+ were in EMRA.

This clonotype was counted ten times or more. The antigen remains unidentified. 5'RACE with constant-segment primers yielded barcoded, UMI-tagged TCR alpha and TCR beta cDNA libraries. TCRdb redid the calling of the 5' RACE reads with MiXCR, one entry per CDR3 protein. The data show about 15,000 distinct CDR3 sequences, over 20% seen once. The CDR3 is 18 amino acids. V was cut by 5 bases and J by 7 bases, with 26 bases left in between. Germline CDR1 is SEHNR and CDR2 is FQNEAQ (reference sequence). The genes are TRBV7-9 and TRBJ2-2; D remains ambiguous. The specimen was PBMCs or a T cell subset sorted from them (not recorded which). This receptor was taken from a man aged 18 to 30 who had mild COVID-19 (a few samples of this study predate the infection). Cell type and time point are not known. The CDR3 nucleotides are TGTGCCAGCAGCGCACGAAATCCTGGCAGTCTGGATGGCGGGGAGCTGTTTTTT. Protein: CASSARNPGSLDGGELFF.